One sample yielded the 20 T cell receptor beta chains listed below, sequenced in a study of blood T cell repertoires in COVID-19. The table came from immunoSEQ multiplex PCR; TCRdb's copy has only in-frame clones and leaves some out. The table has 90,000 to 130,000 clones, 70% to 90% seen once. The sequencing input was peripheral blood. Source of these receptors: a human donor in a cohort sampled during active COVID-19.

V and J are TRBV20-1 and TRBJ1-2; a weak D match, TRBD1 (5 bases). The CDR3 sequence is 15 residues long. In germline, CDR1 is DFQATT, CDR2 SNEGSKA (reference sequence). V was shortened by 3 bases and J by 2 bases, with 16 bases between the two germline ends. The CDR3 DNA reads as TGCAGTGCTAGTGTCACAGGTCTCGCAAACTATGGCTACACCTTC. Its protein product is CSASVTGLANYGYTF.

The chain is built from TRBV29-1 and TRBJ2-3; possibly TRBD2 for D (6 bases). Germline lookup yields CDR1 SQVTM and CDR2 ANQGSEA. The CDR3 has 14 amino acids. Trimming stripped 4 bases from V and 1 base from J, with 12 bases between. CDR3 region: CSVVRGFGTDTQYF. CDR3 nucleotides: TGCAGCGTTGTACGGGGGTTTGGCACAGATACGCAGTATTTT.

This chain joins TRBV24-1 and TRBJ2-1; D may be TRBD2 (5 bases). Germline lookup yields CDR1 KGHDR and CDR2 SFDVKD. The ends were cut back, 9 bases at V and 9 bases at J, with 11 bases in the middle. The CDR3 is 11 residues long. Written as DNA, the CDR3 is TGTGCCACCGCCATGCGGGCTGAGCAGTTCTTC. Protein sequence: CATAMRAEQFF.

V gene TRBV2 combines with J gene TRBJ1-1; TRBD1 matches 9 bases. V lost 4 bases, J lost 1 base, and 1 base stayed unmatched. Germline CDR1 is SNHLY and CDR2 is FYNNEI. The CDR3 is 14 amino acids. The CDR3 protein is CASSAQGANTEAFF. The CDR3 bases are TGTGCCAGCAGTGCACAGGGGGCGAACACTGAAGCTTTCTTT.

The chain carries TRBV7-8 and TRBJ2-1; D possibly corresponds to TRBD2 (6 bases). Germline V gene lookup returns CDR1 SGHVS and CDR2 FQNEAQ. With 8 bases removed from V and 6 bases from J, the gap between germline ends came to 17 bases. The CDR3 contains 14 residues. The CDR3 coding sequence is TGTGCCAGCTTGGGGGGTCGGGCCAGCAATGAGCAGTTCTTC. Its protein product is CASLGGRASNEQFF.

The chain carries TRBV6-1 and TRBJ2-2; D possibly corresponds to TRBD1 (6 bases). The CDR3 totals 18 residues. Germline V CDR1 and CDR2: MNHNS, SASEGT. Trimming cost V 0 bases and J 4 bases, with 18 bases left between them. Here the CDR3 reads CASSEAKGPGVSTGELFF. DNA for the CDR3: TGTGCCAGCAGTGAAGCGAAGGGACCAGGGGTGTCCACCGGGGAGCTGTTTTTT.

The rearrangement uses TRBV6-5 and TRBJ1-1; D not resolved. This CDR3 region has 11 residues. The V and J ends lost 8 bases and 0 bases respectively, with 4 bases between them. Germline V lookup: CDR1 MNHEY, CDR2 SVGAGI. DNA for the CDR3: TGTGCCAGCCGGTTGAACACTGAAGCTTTCTTT. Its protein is CASRLNTEAFF.

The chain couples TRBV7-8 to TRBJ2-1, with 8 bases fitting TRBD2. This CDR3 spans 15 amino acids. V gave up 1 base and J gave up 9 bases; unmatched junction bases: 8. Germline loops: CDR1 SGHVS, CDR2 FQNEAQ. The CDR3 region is CASSLGSGAYGEQFF. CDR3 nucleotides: TGTGCCAGCAGCTTAGGTAGCGGGGCCTACGGTGAGCAGTTCTTC.

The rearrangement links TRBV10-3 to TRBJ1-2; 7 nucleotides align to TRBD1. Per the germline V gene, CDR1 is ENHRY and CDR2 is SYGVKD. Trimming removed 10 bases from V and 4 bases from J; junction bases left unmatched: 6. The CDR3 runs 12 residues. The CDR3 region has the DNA TGTGCCACGTCCCGGGACAGCTATGGCTACACCTTC. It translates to CATSRDSYGYTF.

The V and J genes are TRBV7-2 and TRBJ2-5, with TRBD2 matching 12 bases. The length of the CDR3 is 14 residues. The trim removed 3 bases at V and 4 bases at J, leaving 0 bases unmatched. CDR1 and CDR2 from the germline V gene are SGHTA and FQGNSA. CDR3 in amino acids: CASSLGLAGETQYF. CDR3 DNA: TGTGCCAGCAGCTTGGGACTAGCGGGAGAGACCCAGTACTTC.

The CDR3 reads CASSSDRVSSGANVLTF. The CDR3 DNA reads TGTGCCAGCAGCTCGGACAGGGTTAGCTCTGGGGCCAACGTCCTGACTTTC. The chain uses TRBV7-3 and TRBJ2-6; 8 bases fit TRBD1. This CDR3 is built from 17 residues. Germline assignment: CDR1 SGHTA and CDR2 FQGTGA. J was trimmed by 0 bases and V by 4 bases; bases with no gene match: 5. Full variable domain (remainder filled in from reference TRBV7-3 and TRBJ2-6): GAGVSQTPSNKVTEKGKYVELRCDPISGHTALYWYRQSLGQGPEFLIYFQGTGAADDSGLPNDRFFAVRPEGSVSTLKIQRTERGDSAVYLCASSSDRVSSGANVLTFGAGSRLTVL.

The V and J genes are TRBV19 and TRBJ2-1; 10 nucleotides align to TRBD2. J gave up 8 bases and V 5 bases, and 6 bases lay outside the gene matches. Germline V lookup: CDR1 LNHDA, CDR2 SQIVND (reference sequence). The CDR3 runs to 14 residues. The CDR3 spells CASSALAGVHEQFF. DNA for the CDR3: TGTGCCAGTAGTGCCCTAGCGGGAGTCCATGAGCAGTTCTTC.

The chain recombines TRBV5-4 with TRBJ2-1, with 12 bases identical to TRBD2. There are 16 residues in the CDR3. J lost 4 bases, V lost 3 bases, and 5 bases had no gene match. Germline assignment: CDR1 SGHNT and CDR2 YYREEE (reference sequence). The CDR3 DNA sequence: TGTGCCAGCAGCTCCTCTAGCGGGGGGGCTTACAATGAGCAGTTCTTC. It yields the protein CASSSSSGGAYNEQFF. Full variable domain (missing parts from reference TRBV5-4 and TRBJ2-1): ETGVTQSPTHLIKTRGQQVTLRCSSQSGHNTVSWYQQALGQGPQFIFQYYREEENGRGNFPPRFSGLQFPNYSSELNVNALELDDSALYLCASSSSSGGAYNEQFFGPGTRLTVL.

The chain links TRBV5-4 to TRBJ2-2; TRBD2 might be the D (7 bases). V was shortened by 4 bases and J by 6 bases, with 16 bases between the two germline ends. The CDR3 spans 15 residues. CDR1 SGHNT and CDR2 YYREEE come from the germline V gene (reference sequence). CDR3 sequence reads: CASSPLGGAAGELFF. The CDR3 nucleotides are TGTGCCAGCAGCCCATTGGGGGGGGCGGCCGGGGAGCTGTTTTTT.

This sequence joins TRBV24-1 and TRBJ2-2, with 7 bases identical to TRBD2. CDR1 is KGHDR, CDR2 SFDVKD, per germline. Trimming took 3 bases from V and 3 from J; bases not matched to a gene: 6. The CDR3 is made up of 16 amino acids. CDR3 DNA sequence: TGTGCCACCAGTGATCCCTCTCGGGGGGACACCGGGGAGCTGTTTTTT. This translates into CATSDPSRGDTGELFF.

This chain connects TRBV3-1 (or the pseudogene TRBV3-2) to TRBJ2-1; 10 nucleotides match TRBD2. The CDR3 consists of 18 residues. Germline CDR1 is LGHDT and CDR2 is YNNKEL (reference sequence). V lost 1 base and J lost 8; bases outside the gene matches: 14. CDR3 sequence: CASSQGLLAGPLTHEQFF. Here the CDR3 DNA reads TGTGCCAGCAGCCAAGGCCTACTAGCGGGGCCCCTCACGCATGAGCAGTTCTTC.

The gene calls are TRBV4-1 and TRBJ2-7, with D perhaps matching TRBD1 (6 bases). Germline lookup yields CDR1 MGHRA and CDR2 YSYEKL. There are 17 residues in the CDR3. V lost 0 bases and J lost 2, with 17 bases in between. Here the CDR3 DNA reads TGCGCCAGCAGCCAAGATCCCGCCGGGACAAAGCCCTACGAGCAGTACTTC. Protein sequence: CASSQDPAGTKPYEQYF.

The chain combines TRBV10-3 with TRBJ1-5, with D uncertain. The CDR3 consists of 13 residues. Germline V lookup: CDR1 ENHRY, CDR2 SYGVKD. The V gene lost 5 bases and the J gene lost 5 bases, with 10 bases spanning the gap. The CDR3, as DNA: TGTGCCATCAGTCTCGACCGGGATCAGCCCCAGCATTTT. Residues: CAISLDRDQPQHF.

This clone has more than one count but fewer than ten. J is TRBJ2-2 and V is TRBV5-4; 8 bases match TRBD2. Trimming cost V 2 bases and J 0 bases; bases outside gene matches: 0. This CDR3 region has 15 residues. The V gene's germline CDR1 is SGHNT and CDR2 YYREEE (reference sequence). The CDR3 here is CASSFSGANTGELFF. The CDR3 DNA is TGTGCCAGCAGCTTTAGCGGGGCGAACACCGGGGAGCTGTTTTTT.

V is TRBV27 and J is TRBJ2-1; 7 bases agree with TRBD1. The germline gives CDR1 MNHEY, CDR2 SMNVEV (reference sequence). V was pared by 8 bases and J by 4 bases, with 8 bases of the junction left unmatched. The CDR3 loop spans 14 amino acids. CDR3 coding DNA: TGTGCCAGCCGGAGGACAGGCCTTTACAATGAGCAGTTCTTC. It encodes CASRRTGLYNEQFF.